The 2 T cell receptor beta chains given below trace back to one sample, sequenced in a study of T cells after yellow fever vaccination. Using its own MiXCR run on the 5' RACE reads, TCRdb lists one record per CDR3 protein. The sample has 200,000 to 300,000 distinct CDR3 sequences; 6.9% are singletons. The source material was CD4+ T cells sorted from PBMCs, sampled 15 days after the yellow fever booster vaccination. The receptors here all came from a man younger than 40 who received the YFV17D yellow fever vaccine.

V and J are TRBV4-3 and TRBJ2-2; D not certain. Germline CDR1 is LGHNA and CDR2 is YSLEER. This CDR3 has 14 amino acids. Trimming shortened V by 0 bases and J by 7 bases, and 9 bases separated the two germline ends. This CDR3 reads CASSQDGFGGELFF. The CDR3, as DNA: TGCGCCAGCAGCCAAGATGGGTTTGGCGGGGAGCTGTTTTTT.

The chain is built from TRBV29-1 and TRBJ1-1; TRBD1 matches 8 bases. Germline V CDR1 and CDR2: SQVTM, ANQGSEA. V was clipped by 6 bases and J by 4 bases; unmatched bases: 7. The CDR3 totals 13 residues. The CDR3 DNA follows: TGCAGCGTGGACAGGGAGAGTGCCACTGAAGCTTTCTTT. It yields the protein CSVDRESATEAFF.